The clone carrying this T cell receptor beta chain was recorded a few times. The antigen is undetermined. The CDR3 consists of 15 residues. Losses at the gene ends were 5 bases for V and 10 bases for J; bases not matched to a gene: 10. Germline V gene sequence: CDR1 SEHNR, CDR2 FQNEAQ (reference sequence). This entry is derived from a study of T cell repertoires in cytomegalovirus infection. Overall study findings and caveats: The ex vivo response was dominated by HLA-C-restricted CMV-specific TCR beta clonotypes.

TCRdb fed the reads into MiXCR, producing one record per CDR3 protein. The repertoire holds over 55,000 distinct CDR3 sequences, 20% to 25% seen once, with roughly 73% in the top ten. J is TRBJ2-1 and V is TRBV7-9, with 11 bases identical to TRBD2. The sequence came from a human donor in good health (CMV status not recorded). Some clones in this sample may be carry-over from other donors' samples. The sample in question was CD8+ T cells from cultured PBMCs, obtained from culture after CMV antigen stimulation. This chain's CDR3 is CASSNSGGAQNEQFF. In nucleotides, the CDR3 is TGTGCCAGCAGCAATAGCGGGGGGGCCCAAAACGAGCAGTTCTTC. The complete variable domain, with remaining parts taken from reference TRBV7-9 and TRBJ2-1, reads DTGVSQNPRHKITKRGQNVTFRCDPISEHNRLYWYRQTLGQGPEFLTYFQNEAQLEKSRLLSDRFSAERPKGSFSTLEIQRTEQGDSAMYLCASSNSGGAQNEQFFGPGTRLTVL.